This is a list of T cell receptor beta chains from one sample in a study of early T cells in non-severe SARS-CoV-2 infection. TCRdb recomputed calls from the 5' RACE reads with MiXCR, one row per CDR3 protein. The data show 50,000 to 60,000 distinct CDR3 sequences, 5.5% to 8.5% seen once. The sequencing used whole blood, collected at baseline. Every receptor here comes from an adult who was a healthcare worker with PCR-confirmed SARS-CoV-2 infection or an uninfected control (not recorded which). Each CDR3 is given with its conserved first and last residue. D genes are given only for firm matches. Expanded clones are given a class, and other clones once, few, many or no size at all.

v_gene	j_gene	len	abundance	d_gene	CDR3aa
TRBV28	TRBJ1-2	14	few	TRBD1	CASRSPGQGYGYTF
TRBV10-2	TRBJ2-3	16	many	NA	CASRKNRDVNTDTQYF
TRBV5-1	TRBJ2-4	14	NA	NA	CASSLRQGLNIQYF
TRBV30	TRBJ2-3	11	many	NA	CAWSGQSHPYF
TRBV4-3	TRBJ2-3	14	many	NA	CASSQRGLRDTQYF
TRBV29-1	TRBJ2-3	15	NA	NA	CSVDWRARGTDTQYF
TRBV5-4	TRBJ2-2	16	many	TRBD2	CASSFPAGANTGELFF
TRBV6-5	TRBJ1-2	16	many	NA	CASSSQGPVFSYGYTF
TRBV28	TRBJ2-3	16	NA	TRBD1	CASSSSGTGNPDTQYF
TRBV20-1	TRBJ1-3	14	many	NA	CSARRAGPGNTIYF
TRBV5-1	TRBJ1-3	16	NA	NA	CASSTPGLASGNTIYF
TRBV4-3	TRBJ1-1	14	few	NA	CASHREAGDTEAFF
TRBV15	TRBJ1-1	13	few	NA	CATSSTPNTEAFF
TRBV5-5	TRBJ1-1	17	many	TRBD1	CASSSSTGGNFNTEAFF
TRBV5-6	TRBJ2-5	13	many	NA	CASSLGKQETQYF
TRBV11-3	TRBJ2-3	18	many	TRBD2	CASSLESVPERGDDTQYF
TRBV29-1	TRBJ2-2	13	few	NA	CSVDKGSSGELFF
TRBV7-2	TRBJ2-7	15	few	NA	CASSLVRDPSYEQYF
TRBV24-1	TRBJ2-3	14	many	NA	CATSDPTSRDTQYF
TRBV27	TRBJ2-7	15	NA	NA	CASSWVGGLPNEQYF
TRBV20-1	TRBJ2-5	13	many	NA	CSARNTYQETQYF
TRBV20-1	TRBJ1-1	17	NA	TRBD1	CSASPTGSALVNTEAFF
TRBV20-1	TRBJ1-2	15	few	NA	CSAREPGRGFGGYTF
TRBV27	TRBJ2-3	14	NA	NA	CASSLWGRTDTQYF
TRBV7-9	TRBJ1-6	13	NA	NA	CASSFELSVTFHF
TRBV4-3	TRBJ2-3	16	few	NA	CASSQDGRFGLDTQYF
TRBV27	TRBJ2-1	13	NA	NA	CASSLIKEDEQFF
TRBV3-1	TRBJ2-3	16	NA	NA	CASSQDWSTPGDTQYF
TRBV10-3	TRBJ2-7	13	many	NA	CAISGPIPYEQYF
TRBV7-2	TRBJ2-5	15	NA	NA	CASSTLQGTKDTQYF
TRBV29-1	TRBJ1-1	13	few	TRBD1	CSVEAPGGTEAFF
TRBV11-3	TRBJ2-2	14	NA	NA	CASSLGRATGELFF
TRBV5-8	TRBJ2-1	12	many	NA	CASSPDHHEEFF
TRBV4-3	TRBJ1-4	15	NA	TRBD1	CASSHARGIGEKLFF
TRBV7-2	TRBJ1-2	13	few	NA	CASTPFGRVGYTF
TRBV21-1	TRBJ2-3	12	many	NA	CASTRSTDTQYF
TRBV11-1	TRBJ2-5	14	many	NA	CASSLTRAQETQYF
TRBV9	TRBJ2-5	15	many	NA	CASSVGIGREETQYF
TRBV6-5	TRBJ1-1	14	few	NA	CASSRDRKITEAFF
TRBV19	TRBJ2-7	13	few	NA	CASSLQVRSGQYF